The subject of this entry is one TCR beta chain. Antigen specificity is unknown. The sample is drawn from a study of T cell repertoires in cytomegalovirus infection. For the study at large: An indication of both CMV infection and matching HLA type came from public TCR beta signatures.

TCRdb passed the reads through MiXCR, listing each CDR3 protein once. Among 300,000 to 400,000 distinct CDR3 sequences listed, 25% to 30% were seen once. The CDR3 spans 16 residues. V trimming: 6 bases; J trimming: 1 base; junction bases outside the gene matches: 9. The sample consisted of cultured PBMCs, taken from culture after CMV antigen stimulation. This receptor was obtained from a human donor in good health (CMV status not recorded). Some clones in this sample may be carry-over from other donors' samples. The chain employs TRBV12-3 or TRBV12-4 and TRBJ1-1, with 9 bases aligning to TRBD1. The CDR3 DNA reads TGTGCCAGCAGACAGGGGGCAGGAGGGTGGAACACTGAAGCTTTCTTT. Its translation is CASRQGAGGWNTEAFF.